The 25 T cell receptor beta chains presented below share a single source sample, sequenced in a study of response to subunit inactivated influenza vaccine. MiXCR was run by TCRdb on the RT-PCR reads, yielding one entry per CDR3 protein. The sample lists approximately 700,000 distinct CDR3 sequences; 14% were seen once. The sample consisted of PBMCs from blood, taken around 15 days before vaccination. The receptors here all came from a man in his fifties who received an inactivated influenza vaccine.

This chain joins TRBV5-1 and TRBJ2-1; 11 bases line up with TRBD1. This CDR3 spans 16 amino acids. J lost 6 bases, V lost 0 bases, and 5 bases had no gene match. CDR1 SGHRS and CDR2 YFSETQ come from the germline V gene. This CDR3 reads CASSLAGQGAPNEQFF. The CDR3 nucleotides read TGCGCCAGCAGCTTGGCCGGACAGGGGGCCCCCAATGAGCAGTTCTTC. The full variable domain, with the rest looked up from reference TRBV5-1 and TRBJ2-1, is KAGVTQTPRYLIKTRGQQVTLSCSPISGHRSVSWYQQTPGQGLQFLFEYFSETQRNKGNFPGRFSGRQFSNSRSEMNVSTLELGDSALYLCASSLAGQGAPNEQFFGPGTRLTVL.

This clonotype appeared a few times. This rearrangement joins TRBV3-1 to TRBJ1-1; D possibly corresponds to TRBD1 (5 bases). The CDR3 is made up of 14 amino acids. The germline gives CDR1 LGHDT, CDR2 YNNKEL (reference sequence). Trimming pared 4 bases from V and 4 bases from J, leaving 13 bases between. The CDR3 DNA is TGTGCCAGCAGCCCCTTTGGGGGAGCCACTGAAGCTTTCTTT. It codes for CASSPFGGATEAFF.

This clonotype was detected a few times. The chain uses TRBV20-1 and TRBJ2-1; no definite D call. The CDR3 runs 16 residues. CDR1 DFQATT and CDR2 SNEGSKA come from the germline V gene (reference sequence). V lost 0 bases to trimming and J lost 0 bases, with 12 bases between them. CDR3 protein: CSARDFRSSSYNEQFF. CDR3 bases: TGCAGTGCTAGAGATTTCCGATCCAGCTCCTACAATGAGCAGTTCTTC.

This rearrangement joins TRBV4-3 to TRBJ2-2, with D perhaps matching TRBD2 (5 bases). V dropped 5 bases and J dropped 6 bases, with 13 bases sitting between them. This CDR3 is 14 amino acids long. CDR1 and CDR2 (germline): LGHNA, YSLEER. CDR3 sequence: CASSSETRAGELFF. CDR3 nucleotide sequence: TGCGCCAGCAGCTCAGAAACGAGGGCCGGGGAGCTGTTTTTT.

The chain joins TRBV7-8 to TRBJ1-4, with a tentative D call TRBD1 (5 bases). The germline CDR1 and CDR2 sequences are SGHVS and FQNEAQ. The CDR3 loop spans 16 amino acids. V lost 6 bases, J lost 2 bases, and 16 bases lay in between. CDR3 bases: TGTGCCAGCAGATTCCGGGACCATGAGACTAATGAAAAACTGTTTTTT. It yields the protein CASRFRDHETNEKLFF.

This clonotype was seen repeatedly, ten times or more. The CDR3 reads CSARDPRASSTDTQYF. The CDR3 bases are TGCAGTGCTAGAGATCCGCGCGCTAGTAGCACAGATACGCAGTATTTT. V gene TRBV20-1 combines with J gene TRBJ2-3; D uncertain. This CDR3 contains 16 residues. V was shortened by 0 bases and J by 0 bases, with 13 bases between the two germline ends. Germline V gene data show CDR1 as DFQATT and CDR2 as SNEGSKA (reference sequence).

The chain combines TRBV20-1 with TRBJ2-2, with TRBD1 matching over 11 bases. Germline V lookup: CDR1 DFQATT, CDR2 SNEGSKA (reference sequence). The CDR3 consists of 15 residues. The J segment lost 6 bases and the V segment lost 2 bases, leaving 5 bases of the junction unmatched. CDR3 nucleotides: TGCAGTGCTAGAAGACCGGGACAGGGGGCCGGGGAGCTGTTTTTT. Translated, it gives CSARRPGQGAGELFF.

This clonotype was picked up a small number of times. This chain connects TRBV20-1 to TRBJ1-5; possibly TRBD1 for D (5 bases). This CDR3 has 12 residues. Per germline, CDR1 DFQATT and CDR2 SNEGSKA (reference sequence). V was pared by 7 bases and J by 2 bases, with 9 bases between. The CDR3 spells CSVGGRNQPQHF. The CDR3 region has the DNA TGCAGTGTCGGGGGACGCAATCAGCCCCAGCATTTT.

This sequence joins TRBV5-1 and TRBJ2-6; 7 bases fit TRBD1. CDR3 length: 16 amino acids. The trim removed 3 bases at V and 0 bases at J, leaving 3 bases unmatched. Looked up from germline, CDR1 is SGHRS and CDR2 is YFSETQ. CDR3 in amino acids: CASSWGQSSGANVLTF. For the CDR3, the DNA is TGCGCCAGCAGCTGGGGACAGAGCTCTGGGGCCAACGTCCTGACTTTC.

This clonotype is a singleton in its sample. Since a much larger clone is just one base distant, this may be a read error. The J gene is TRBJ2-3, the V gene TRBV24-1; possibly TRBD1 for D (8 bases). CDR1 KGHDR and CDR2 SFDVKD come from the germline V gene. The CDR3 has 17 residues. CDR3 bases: TGTGCCACCAATGATTGGAGCAGGGGGCGCGGGGGAGATACGCAGTATTTT. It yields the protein CATNDWSRGRGGDTQYF.

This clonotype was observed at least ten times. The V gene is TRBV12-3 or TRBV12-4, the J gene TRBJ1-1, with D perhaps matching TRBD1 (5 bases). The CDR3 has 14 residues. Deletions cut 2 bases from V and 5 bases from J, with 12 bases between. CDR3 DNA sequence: TGTGCCAGCAGTTTATCAAGAGGGGTAACTGAAGCTTTCTTT. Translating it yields CASSLSRGVTEAFF.

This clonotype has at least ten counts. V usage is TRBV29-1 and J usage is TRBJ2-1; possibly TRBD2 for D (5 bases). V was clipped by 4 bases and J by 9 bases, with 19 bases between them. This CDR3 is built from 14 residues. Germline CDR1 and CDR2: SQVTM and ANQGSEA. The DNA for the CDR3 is TGCAGCGTTGGATCCCAGCGCCCGGGAACTGAGCAGTTCTTC. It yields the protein CSVGSQRPGTEQFF.

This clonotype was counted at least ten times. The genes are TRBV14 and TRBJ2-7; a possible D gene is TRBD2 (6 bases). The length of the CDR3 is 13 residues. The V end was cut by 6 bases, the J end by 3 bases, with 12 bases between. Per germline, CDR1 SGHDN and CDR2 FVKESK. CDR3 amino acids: CASRQTTSYEQYF. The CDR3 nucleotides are TGTGCCAGCAGGCAAACGACTAGCTACGAGCAGTACTTC.

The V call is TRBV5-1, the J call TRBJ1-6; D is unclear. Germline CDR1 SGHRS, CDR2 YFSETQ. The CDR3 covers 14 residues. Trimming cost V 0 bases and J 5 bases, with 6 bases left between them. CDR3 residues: CASSLAWDNSPLHF. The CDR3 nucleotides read TGCGCCAGCAGCTTGGCTTGGGATAATTCACCCCTCCACTTT.

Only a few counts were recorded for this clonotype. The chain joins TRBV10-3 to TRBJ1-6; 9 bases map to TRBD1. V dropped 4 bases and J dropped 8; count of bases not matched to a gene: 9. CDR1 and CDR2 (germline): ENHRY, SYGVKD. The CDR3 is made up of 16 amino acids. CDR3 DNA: TGTGCCATCAGTGCGGCGGGACAGGGTGCTTATTCACCCCTCCACTTT. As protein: CAISAAGQGAYSPLHF.

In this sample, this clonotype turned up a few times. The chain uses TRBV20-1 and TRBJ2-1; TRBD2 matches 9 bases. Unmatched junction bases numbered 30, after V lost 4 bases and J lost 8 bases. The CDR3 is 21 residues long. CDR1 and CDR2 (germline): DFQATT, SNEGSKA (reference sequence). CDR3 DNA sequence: TGCAGTGCTAAGGGTCTAGGGGGCGGGGGGGTTTCGAGATATGCGCTCGATGAGCAGTTCTTC. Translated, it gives CSAKGLGGGGVSRYALDEQFF.

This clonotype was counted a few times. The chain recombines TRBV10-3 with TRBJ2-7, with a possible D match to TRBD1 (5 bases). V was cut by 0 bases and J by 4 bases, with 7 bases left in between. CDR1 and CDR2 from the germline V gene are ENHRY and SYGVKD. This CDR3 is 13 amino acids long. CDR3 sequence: CAISESAGYEQYF. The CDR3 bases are TGTGCCATCAGTGAGTCGGCAGGGTACGAGCAGTACTTC.

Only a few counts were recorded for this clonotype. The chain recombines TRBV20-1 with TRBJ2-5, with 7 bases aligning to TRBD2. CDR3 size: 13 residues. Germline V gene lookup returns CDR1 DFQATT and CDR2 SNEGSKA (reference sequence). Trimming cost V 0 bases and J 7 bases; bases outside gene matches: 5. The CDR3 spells CSAREPGLWTQYF. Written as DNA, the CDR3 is TGCAGTGCTAGAGAACCGGGACTATGGACCCAGTACTTC.

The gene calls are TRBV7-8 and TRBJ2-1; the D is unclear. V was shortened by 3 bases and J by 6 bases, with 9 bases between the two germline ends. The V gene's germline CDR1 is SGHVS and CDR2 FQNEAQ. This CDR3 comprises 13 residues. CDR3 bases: TGTGCCAGCAGCTTTGGCTGGGCCAATGAGCAGTTCTTC. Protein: CASSFGWANEQFF.

The CDR3 reads CASSPRSGEVSGANVLTF. The CDR3 DNA is TGTGCCAGCAGCCCCAGGTCAGGGGAGGTTTCTGGGGCCAACGTCCTGACTTTC. The rearrangement links TRBV11-2 to TRBJ2-6; D tentatively fits TRBD1 or TRBD2 (6 bases each). The CDR3 runs 18 residues. Per germline, CDR1 SGHAT and CDR2 FQNNGV. V lost 5 bases to trimming and J lost 1 base, with 18 bases between them.

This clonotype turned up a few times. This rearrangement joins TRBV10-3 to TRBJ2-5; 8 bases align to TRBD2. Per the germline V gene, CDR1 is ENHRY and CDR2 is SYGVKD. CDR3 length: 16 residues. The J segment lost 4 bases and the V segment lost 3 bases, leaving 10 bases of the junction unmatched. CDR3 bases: TGTGCCATCAGTGATCCCGGGAGGGCCGGTACAGAGACCCAGTACTTC. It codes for CAISDPGRAGTETQYF.

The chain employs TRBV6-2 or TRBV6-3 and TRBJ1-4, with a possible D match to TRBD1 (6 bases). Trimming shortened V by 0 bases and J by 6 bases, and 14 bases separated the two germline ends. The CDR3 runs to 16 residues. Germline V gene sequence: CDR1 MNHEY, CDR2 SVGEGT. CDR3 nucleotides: TGTGCCAGCAGTTACTCTCGCGTACAGGGTCATGAAAAACTGTTTTTT. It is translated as CASSYSRVQGHEKLFF.

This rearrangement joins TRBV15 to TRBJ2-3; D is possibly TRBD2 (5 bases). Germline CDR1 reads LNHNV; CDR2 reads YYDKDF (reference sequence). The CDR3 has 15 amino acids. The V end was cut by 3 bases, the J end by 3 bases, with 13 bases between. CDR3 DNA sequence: TGTGCCACCAGCAGGAGGGATGGCGGGACAGATACGCAGTATTTT. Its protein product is CATSRRDGGTDTQYF.

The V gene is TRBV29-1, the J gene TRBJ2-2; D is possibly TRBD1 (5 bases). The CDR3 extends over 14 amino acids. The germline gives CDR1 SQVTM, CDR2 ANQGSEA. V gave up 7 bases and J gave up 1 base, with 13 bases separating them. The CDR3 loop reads CSALDRLNTGELFF. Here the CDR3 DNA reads TGCAGCGCCCTCGACAGATTGAACACCGGGGAGCTGTTTTTT.

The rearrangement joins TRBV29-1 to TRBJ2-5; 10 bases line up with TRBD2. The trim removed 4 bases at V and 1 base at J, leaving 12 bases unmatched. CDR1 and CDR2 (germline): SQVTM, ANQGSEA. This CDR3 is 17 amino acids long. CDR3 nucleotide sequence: TGCAGCGTTGTCGTGTCGGCTAGCGGGAGTGGCCAAGAGACCCAGTACTTC. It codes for CSVVVSASGSGQETQYF.